A single sample gave rise to the 18 T cell receptor beta chains below, sequenced in a study of shared clonotypes between healthy human individuals. TCRdb keeps only in-frame clones here, not all; method: immunoSEQ multiplex PCR. In the table there are 2 million to 2.5 million clones, 90% to 97% of which are singletons. Sample: naive CD4+ T cells sorted from blood. Subset defined: CD45RA+ positively selected. Receptors originate from a man aged 18 to 35 in good health.

The chain is built from TRBV2 and TRBJ1-5, with D tentatively TRBD1 (5 bases). Per the germline V gene, CDR1 is SNHLY and CDR2 is FYNNEI. V was pared by 6 bases and J by 1 base, with 10 bases between. The CDR3 contains 14 residues. The CDR3, as DNA: TGTGCCAGCAGCGCAGGGAGGAGCAATCAGCCCCAGCATTTT. Its translation is CASSAGRSNQPQHF.

The chain employs TRBV28 and TRBJ2-2; D is possibly TRBD1 (6 bases). Germline V lookup: CDR1 MDHEN, CDR2 SYDVKM. V lost 5 bases to trimming and J lost 0 bases, with 10 bases between them. The CDR3 is 15 amino acids. DNA for the CDR3: TGTGCCAGCAGTCACAGGGCGACGAACACCGGGGAGCTGTTTTTT. Translated: CASSHRATNTGELFF. The variable domain in full, with the rest retrieved from reference TRBV28 and TRBJ2-2, is DVKVTQSSRYLVKRTGEKVFLECVQDMDHENMFWYRQDPGLGLRLIYFSYDVKMKEKGDIPEGYSVSREKKERFSLILESASTNQTSMYLCASSHRATNTGELFFGEGSRLTVL.

This rearrangement joins TRBV9 to TRBJ1-1; D not resolved. V was clipped by 3 bases and J by 1 base, with 7 bases between them. The CDR3 consists of 13 residues. Germline values: CDR1 SGDLS, CDR2 YYNGEE. CDR3 loop: CASSEQANTEAFF. The CDR3 coding sequence is TGTGCCAGCAGCGAGCAAGCGAACACTGAAGCTTTCTTT.

Concerning this clone: At one end, the junction sequence differs from germline, possibly due to a read error. This chain uses TRBV6-5 with TRBJ1-2; D is possibly TRBD1 (6 bases). CDR1 and CDR2 (germline): MNHEY, SVGAGI. This CDR3 contains 15 residues. The CDR3 sequence is CASSYSGGAVTGYTF. For the CDR3, the DNA is TGTGCCAGCAGCTACTCGGGGGGGGCTGTAACTGGCTACACCTTC.

In its sample, this clone was seen once. This chain's CDR3 is CASSLTGGYQPQHF. Here the CDR3 DNA reads TGTGCCAGCAGCTTAACAGGGGGCTATCAGCCCCAGCATTTT. This chain connects TRBV7-8 to TRBJ1-5; 9 bases line up with TRBD1. The CDR3 runs to 14 residues. Per the germline V gene, CDR1 is SGHVS and CDR2 is FQNEAQ. The ends lost 2 bases at V and 5 bases at J; junction bases unmatched: 1.

The chain carries TRBV27 and TRBJ2-7; 8 bases line up with TRBD1. The germline V gene encodes CDR1 MNHEY and CDR2 SMNVEV (reference sequence). The CDR3 extends over 15 amino acids. Trimming at V came to 5 bases and at J to 2 bases, leaving 8 bases not matched to a gene. DNA for the CDR3: TGTGCCAGCAGTGTGGGGACAGGAGGCCCCTACGAGCAGTACTTC. Translated, it gives CASSVGTGGPYEQYF.

The chain has TRBV5-1 and TRBJ2-6; D may be TRBD1 (5 bases). Trimming shortened V by 7 bases and J by 0 bases, and 11 bases separated the two germline ends. Germline V gene sequence: CDR1 SGHRS, CDR2 YFSETQ. The CDR3 contains 15 residues. In DNA, the CDR3 is TGCGCCAGCGTAGAACAGGTCTCTGGGGCCAACGTCCTGACTTTC. This encodes CASVEQVSGANVLTF.

This chain joins TRBV25-1 and TRBJ1-1, with D hard to call. Per germline, CDR1 MGHDK and CDR2 SYGVNS. This CDR3 is built from 12 residues. V lost 6 bases and J 2 bases, leaving 7 bases between the germline ends. The chain's CDR3 is CASRVGNTEAFF. Here the CDR3 DNA reads TGTGCCAGCAGGGTAGGCAACACTGAAGCTTTCTTT.

This sequence joins TRBV7-2 and TRBJ2-7; 8 bases map to TRBD2. CDR3 length: 16 amino acids. The ends lost 2 bases at V and 4 bases at J; junction bases unmatched: 10. The V gene's germline CDR1 is SGHTA and CDR2 FQGNSA. CDR3 in amino acids: CASSLMGRGASYEQYF. The CDR3 nucleotides are TGTGCCAGCAGCTTAATGGGGCGGGGGGCATCATACGAGCAGTACTTC.

This chain connects TRBV6-5 to TRBJ1-5, with a possible D match to TRBD1 (6 bases). Trimming left V 4 bases short and J 5 bases short, with 15 bases between. The germline V gene has CDR1 MNHEY and CDR2 SVGAGI. The CDR3 extends over 15 amino acids. This CDR3 reads CASSSLGAGYQPQHF. The CDR3 bases are TGTGCCAGCAGTTCATTGGGGGCCGGCTATCAGCCCCAGCATTTT.

This rearrangement joins TRBV5-4 to TRBJ1-1; the D is unclear. Germline CDR1 SGHNT, CDR2 YYREEE (reference sequence). CDR3 length equals 13 residues. Trimming cost V 1 base and J 0 bases, with 4 bases left between them. The CDR3 DNA follows: TGTGCCAGCAGCTTGATGCTGAACACTGAAGCTTTCTTT. Translated, it gives CASSLMLNTEAFF.

The chain couples TRBV11-2 to TRBJ2-7; D not certain. This CDR3 comprises 16 residues. Deletions cut 1 base from V and 2 bases from J, with 15 bases between. Germline-derived CDR1 and CDR2 are SGHAT and FQNNGV. The CDR3 sequence: CASSLVAGVIPYEQYF. The CDR3 DNA reads TGTGCCAGCAGCTTAGTCGCTGGAGTGATTCCCTACGAGCAGTACTTC.

V usage is TRBV2 and J usage is TRBJ2-2; D unresolved. In germline, CDR1 is SNHLY, CDR2 FYNNEI. The CDR3 runs 14 residues. V was cut by 6 bases and J by 3 bases, with 11 bases left in between. CDR3 region: CASRREQDTGELFF. DNA of the CDR3: TGTGCCAGCAGGAGAGAGCAAGACACCGGGGAGCTGTTTTTT.

The chain uses TRBV6-1 and TRBJ1-5, with TRBD1 as a possible D gene (5 bases). Germline V lookup: CDR1 MNHNS, CDR2 SASEGT. V lost 5 bases to trimming and J lost 16 bases, with 21 bases between them. This CDR3 has 13 amino acids. In DNA, the CDR3 is TGTGCCAGCAGTCCAGAGGGGACCTCCATGAGTCATTTT. Translation: CASSPEGTSMSHF.

V usage is TRBV14 and J usage is TRBJ2-2; TRBD2 matches 10 bases. The CDR3 has 20 residues. Germline V gene lookup returns CDR1 SGHDN and CDR2 FVKESK. With V trimmed by 0 bases and J by 5 bases, 15 bases remained unmatched. In nucleotides, the CDR3 is TGTGCCAGCAGCCAAGATTGGATTTGGGCTAGCGGGAGTGTAACCGGGGAGCTGTTTTTT. It codes for CASSQDWIWASGSVTGELFF. The entire variable domain, with the rest obtained from reference TRBV14 and TRBJ2-2, is as follows: EAGVTQFPSHSVIEKGQTVTLRCDPISGHDNLYWYRRVMGKEIKFLLHFVKESKQDESGMPNNRFLAERTGGTYSTLKVQPAELEDSGVYFCASSQDWIWASGSVTGELFFGEGSRLTVL.

The V call is TRBV6-1, the J call TRBJ1-1; D is perhaps TRBD1 (6 bases). Germline V lookup: CDR1 MNHNS, CDR2 SASEGT. The V end lost 4 bases, the J end lost 4 bases, and 16 bases lay between the germline ends. CDR3 length: 15 amino acids. The CDR3 sequence is CASSVDSAKGTEAFF. The CDR3 DNA reads as TGTGCCAGCAGTGTGGACAGCGCAAAGGGCACTGAAGCTTTCTTT.

This chain links TRBV5-8 with TRBJ1-1; perhaps TRBD1 as D (5 bases). The CDR3 contains 14 residues. Per the germline V gene, CDR1 is SGHTS and CDR2 is YDEGEE. Between the trimmed V and J ends, which lost 4 bases and 1 base, there was a span of 11 bases. CDR3 coding DNA: TGTGCCAGCAGCCCCGGGACGGGGAACACTGAAGCTTTCTTT. It specifies CASSPGTGNTEAFF.

The gene calls are TRBV7-2 and TRBJ2-1; D gene unclear. The CDR3 loop spans 16 amino acids. Between the trimmed V and J ends, which lost 1 base and 5 bases, there was a span of 15 bases. Germline V CDR1 and CDR2: SGHTA, FQGNSA. The CDR3 bases are TGTGCCAGCAGCTTAGGGTCTAACCGAGACCACAATGAGCAGTTCTTC. It specifies CASSLGSNRDHNEQFF.